This T cell receptor (beta chain) was profiled in a study of low-dose radiotherapy and immunotherapy resistance in tumors. Study-level information: Participants in Cohort 1 were administered 0.5 Gy per fraction at 2-week intervals, to a cumulative dose of 6.5 Gy. Cohort 2 was treated with 1 Gy per fraction every two weeks, amounting to 13 Gy across 26 weeks.

This clonotype was found many times. Germline V lookup: CDR1 SGHTA, CDR2 FQGNSA. Trimming pared 4 bases from V and 5 bases from J, leaving 18 bases between. This CDR3 contains 16 residues. The time point denotes: after trial treatment. Treatment of the sample: LDRT plus nivolumab, ipilimumab, low-dose cyclophosphamide and aspirin (RACIN trial). The donors' regimen was nivolumab, ipilimumab, aspirin, low-dose cyclophosphamide and low-dose radiotherapy. Covering alpha and beta chains, TRAV- and TRBV-specific primers were used for the first-strand cDNA. Amplification, which lasted 20 to 25 PCR cycles, used a constant-region primer and V-primer adapter to amplify TCRs. MiXCR, run by TCRdb on the reads, gives a single entry per CDR3 protein. The table lists around 80,000 distinct CDR3 sequences, 17% of them singletons.

The sequence was collected from a male donor with prostate cancer. The material sequenced was PBMCs, taken after low-dose radiotherapy plus immunotherapy. The rearrangement joins TRBV7-2 to TRBJ2-1; D gene ambiguous. The chain's CDR3 is CASSSQSGRFNNEQFF. The CDR3 DNA reads TGTGCCAGCAGCTCCCAGTCAGGCCGGTTTAACAATGAGCAGTTCTTC.